A single sample gave rise to the 12 T cell receptor beta chains below, sequenced in a study of blood T cell repertoires in COVID-19 (dated by TCRdb to the early 2020s). Library generation was performed with the immunoSEQ multiplex PCR assay. Here the immuneACCESS table is served through TCRdb, limited to in-frame sequences with V and J called. Missing clones are a known gap in these copies; in checked studies unresolved V genes cover under half, and the rest lacks a known reason. Within this sample are about 130,000 clones, with about 86% of them counted one time only. Of the sample, around 10% falls within the top ten clones. Sequences were obtained from PBMCs or T cells enriched from blood (not recorded which). The receptors derive from a man aged 45-65 years who had recovered from COVID-19.

This chain joins TRBV27 and TRBJ1-1; no firm D call. This CDR3 has 14 residues. Germline values: CDR1 MNHEY, CDR2 SMNVEV (reference sequence). V was cut by 3 bases and J by 0 bases, with 8 bases left in between. CDR3 DNA sequence: TGTGCCAGCAGTTTTTCAGTCATGAACACTGAAGCTTTCTTT. It translates to CASSFSVMNTEAFF.

V and J are TRBV4-1 and TRBJ1-2; 10 nucleotides agree with TRBD1. The CDR3 consists of 15 residues. From germline, CDR1 is MGHRA and CDR2 YSYEKL. Unmatched junction bases numbered 3, after V lost 1 base and J lost 4 bases. This CDR3 reads CASSQAGQGRYGYTF. CDR3 nucleotides: TGCGCCAGCAGCCAAGCGGGACAGGGGCGCTATGGCTACACCTTC.

The genes are TRBV14 and TRBJ1-2; D may be TRBD1 (6 bases). Germline loops: CDR1 SGHDN, CDR2 FVKESK. There are 13 residues in the CDR3. V was cut by 4 bases and J by 8 bases, with 14 bases left in between. The CDR3 region is CASSRGTTQGYTF. The CDR3 bases are TGTGCCAGCAGCCGGGGGACAACCCAGGGCTACACCTTC. The full variable domain, its missing parts supplied by reference TRBV14 and TRBJ1-2, is EAGVTQFPSHSVIEKGQTVTLRCDPISGHDNLYWYRRVMGKEIKFLLHFVKESKQDESGMPNNRFLAERTGGTYSTLKVQPAELEDSGVYFCASSRGTTQGYTFGSGTRLTVV.

The gene calls are TRBV5-1 and TRBJ2-7; D unclear. V was trimmed by 0 bases and J by 1 base, leaving 11 bases between them. The CDR3 loop spans 15 amino acids. Germline CDR1 SGHRS, CDR2 YFSETQ. CDR3 DNA sequence: TGCGCCAGCAGCTTGGATCAGGCTTTTTCCTACGAGCAGTACTTC. Amino acid sequence: CASSLDQAFSYEQYF.

The V gene is TRBV5-1, the J gene TRBJ1-4, with unresolved D. CDR1 is SGHRS, CDR2 YFSETQ, per germline. The length of the CDR3 is 14 residues. The V and J ends lost 4 bases and 4 bases respectively, with 11 bases between them. The CDR3, as DNA: TGCGCCAGCAGCCGTTCCGTCAGTAATGAAAAACTGTTTTTT. Translated, it gives CASSRSVSNEKLFF. Together with reference TRBV5-1 and TRBJ1-4, the CDR3 gives the full variable domain: KAGVTQTPRYLIKTRGQQVTLSCSPISGHRSVSWYQQTPGQGLQFLFEYFSETQRNKGNFPGRFSGRQFSNSRSEMNVSTLELGDSALYLCASSRSVSNEKLFFGSGTQLSVL.

J is TRBJ2-7 and V is TRBV12-3 or TRBV12-4, with D unresolved. The CDR3 extends over 13 amino acids. Trimming stripped 8 bases from V and 0 bases from J, with 11 bases between. CDR3 coding DNA: TGTGCCAGCTGGTGGAGCAACTCCTACGAGCAGTACTTC. Encoded protein: CASWWSNSYEQYF.

The genes are TRBV2 and TRBJ1-2; D is perhaps TRBD1 (6 bases). The CDR3 contains 14 residues. Trimming removed 6 bases from V and 3 bases from J, with 14 bases in between. Germline lookup yields CDR1 SNHLY and CDR2 FYNNEI. The CDR3 protein is CASSIEGGDYGYTF. The CDR3 DNA reads TGTGCCAGCAGCATTGAAGGGGGGGACTATGGCTACACCTTC.

This chain joins TRBV5-6 and TRBJ1-1; no definite D call. The CDR3 is made up of 11 amino acids. Trimming shortened V by 0 bases and J by 8 bases, and 5 bases separated the two germline ends. Germline lookup yields CDR1 SGHDT and CDR2 YYEEEE. In DNA form, the CDR3 reads TGTGCCAGCAGCTTGGGCCAGGAAGCTTTCTTT. Translation: CASSLGQEAFF. Based on the CDR3 plus reference TRBV5-6 and TRBJ1-1, the full variable domain is DAGVTQSPTHLIKTRGQQVTLRCSPKSGHDTVSWYQQALGQGPQFIFQYYEEEERQRGNFPDRFSGHQFPNYSSELNVNALLLGDSALYLCASSLGQEAFFGQGTRLTVV.

This rearrangement joins TRBV10-3 to TRBJ1-1, with a possible D match to TRBD1 (6 bases). The CDR3 extends over 11 amino acids. The V gene's germline CDR1 is ENHRY and CDR2 SYGVKD. Trimming took off 8 bases at V and 4 bases at J, with 8 bases between the two ends. The CDR3 DNA is TGTGCCATCGGGGGGGCCACTGAAGCTTTCTTT. Amino acids: CAIGGATEAFF.

The gene calls are TRBV9 and TRBJ2-7, with 8 bases identical to TRBD1. Trimming removed 3 bases from V and 6 bases from J; junction bases left unmatched: 5. Looked up from germline, CDR1 is SGDLS and CDR2 is YYNGEE. The CDR3 has 13 residues. DNA of the CDR3: TGTGCCAGCAGCGGCGGACAGGGCACCGAGCAGTACTTC. Its protein product is CASSGGQGTEQYF.

V and J are TRBV5-1 and TRBJ2-2; maybe TRBD2 (5 bases). Trimming took off 1 base at V and 3 bases at J, with 7 bases between the two ends. Germline V gene data show CDR1 as SGHRS and CDR2 as YFSETQ. There are 14 residues in the CDR3. CDR3 sequence reads: CASSLYGDTGELFF. The CDR3 coding sequence is TGCGCCAGCAGCTTGTACGGGGACACCGGGGAGCTGTTTTTT.

V usage is TRBV24-1 and J usage is TRBJ1-5; TRBD1 aligns across 8 bases. Trimming removed 4 bases from V and 5 bases from J; junction bases left unmatched: 6. The CDR3 loop spans 15 amino acids. Germline V gives CDR1 KGHDR, CDR2 SFDVKD. The CDR3 DNA is TGTGCCACCAGTGAGGGACAGGTCCTCGATCAGCCCCAGCATTTT. Translation gives CATSEGQVLDQPQHF.